This record covers a single TCR beta chain. The table lists this clonotype with a few counts. Its antigen has not been determined. The missing conserved phenylalanine or tryptophan at the end of this CDR3 makes a read error likely. Ends trimmed: V by 6 bases, J by 5 bases; bases unmatched to a gene: 12. The CDR3 is 15 residues long, counting both termini. Left in the record is the CDR3 DNA by itself, 45 bases read in frame from the first base. According to the germline V gene (reference sequence), CDR1 reads DFQATT and CDR2 reads SNEGSKA. Library preparation employed multiplex PCR. Sequencing used an Illumina HiSeq 4000. To build TCR beta libraries, CDR3 regions were amplified by Arm-PCR using iRepertoire HTBI primers. Gel purification was performed on PCR products prior to sequencing. The study's processing was this. Gene usage analysis of CDR3 amino acid clonotypes relied on the 55 to 80 TRBV and around 13 TRBJ segments identified across samples. COPE and FqMerger were used to merge the filtered high-quality paired reads into contigs. Contigs were aligned with BLAST to IMGT TRBV, TRBD and TRBJ reference genes, and CDR3 was defined per IMGT. Highly expanded clones were defined as clonotypes with a frequency above 0.1%. Shannon entropy served as the measure of repertoire diversity, while the Gini coefficient captured V-J evenness. A clonotype found in more than one individual was treated as public. TCRdb handled the public reads itself, with Q25 trimming in fastp and clone calling in MiXCR, and kept productive beta chains. Every distinct CDR3 protein forms one entry, paired with its most common genes and DNA. TCRdb's processing, not the authors' own work, is the source of the V and J calls. In this sample the table shows 400,000 to 500,000 distinct CDR3 sequences, around 17% of which occur a single time. Around 10% of the sample comes from the top ten.

The sample comes from a study of regulatory T cells in long-lasting Graves disease (dated by TCRdb to about 2021). For the study in its entirety: Newly diagnosed Graves' disease patients had taken antithyroid drugs for less than 3 months. A total of around 35 samples underwent TCR sequencing, from about 13 patients with persistent Graves' disease and approximately 20 patients with newly diagnosed Graves' disease. The study took place in China and was registered as a clinical trial. Persistent Graves' disease patients were compared with newly diagnosed Graves' disease patients by peripheral blood TCR sequencing and RNA sequencing.

Overall study outcomes, separate from this receptor: The authors noted that the small sample size was a limitation that may lower accuracy. The study examined only peripheral blood because the primary lesion, thyroid tissue, could not be accessed. TRBV28, TRBJ1-2 and TRBJ2-5 were preferentially used in persistent disease, while TRBV20-1 and TRBJ2-1 were favored in newly diagnosed disease. A larger number of public clonotypes was shared among persistent patients (approximately 3,000) than among newly diagnosed patients (around 970). Sequencing and analysis were restricted to the TCR beta chain. Compared with newly diagnosed patients, persistent Graves' disease patients had lower TCR Shannon entropy and fewer highly expanded clones, which suggests clonal expansion.

The time point label for this specimen denotes: newly diagnosed GD, antithyroid drugs for less than 3 months. For both TCR sequencing and RNA sequencing, RNA was extracted from PBMCs using TRIzol. The diagnosis of Graves' disease was made according to American Thyroid Association guidelines. Recruitment of patients was carried out at an endocrinology department in Xi'an, China. Each patient gave approximately 9 milliliters of peripheral blood, collected in an EDTA anticoagulant tube. Ficoll Paque Plus density gradient separation was used to isolate PBMCs, and no further T cell sorting was done. An Agilent 2100 Bioanalyzer and agarose gel were used to check RNA quality, and a NanoDrop 2000 was used to measure RNA concentration. These sequences were also reported in another study, on T cells in Graves' hyperthyroidism and ophthalmopathy. That second report states: Stable Graves' hyperthyroidism was defined as the absence of progression to ophthalmopathy over 18 months of follow-up. Hyperthyroidism patients were newly diagnosed, had a disease duration of under 2 months, and were aged 18 to 65 years. The study excluded patients with uncontrolled infections, other autoimmune diseases, pregnancy or lactation. Diagnoses were established on the basis of clinical symptoms, serum thyroxine and TRAb, thyroid ultrasound, and orbital computed tomography. The TCR CDR3 was subjected to a first round of RT-PCR using the HTBI primer set and the Qiagen OneStep RT-PCR kit. Most expanded thyroid clonotypes (frequency above 0.001) were also found in blood, which suggests that blood repertoires may mirror thyroid immune responses. In cross-validation, a model built on a 13 V-J signature told ophthalmopathy apart from stable hyperthyroidism with less than 90% sensitivity and about 81% specificity, and in testing the same model reached 80%/75%. In validation, progression to ophthalmopathy was predicted by the model with 70.59% sensitivity and roughly 76% specificity, a median of approximately 6.5 months before onset. A discovery cohort of about a hundred patients, 43 with Graves' ophthalmopathy and approximately 60 with stable Graves' hyperthyroidism, was used to find distinguishing TCR V-J signatures. Whether ophthalmopathy could be predicted prospectively was tested in an independent validation cohort made up of 18 to 20 hyperthyroidism patients plus 17 patients who later progressed to ophthalmopathy. The approximately 90 discovery patients were divided at random into training and test sets in a 7:3 ratio. The study also compared thyroid tissue and blood T-cell repertoires from more than five Graves' hyperthyroidism patients. After sampling, hyperthyroidism patients received methimazole starting at 30 mg daily, and ophthalmopathy patients received high-dose intravenous methylprednisolone. A second multiplex PCR round built the libraries, followed by size selection and purification. Libraries were sequenced paired-end with 100 bp reads on an Illumina HiSeq2000. SOAPnuke was used to process the raw data, with reads discarded if the reads contained adapters or uncalled bases, had a mean Phred below 15, or lacked an exact constant-primer or identifier match. High-quality paired reads were merged with COPE v1.2.5, and unique nucleotide sequences were defined as clonotypes. MiTCR v1.1 was used to align the clonotypes against IMGT TRBV, TRBD and TRBJ reference segments. Analysis was restricted to V-J combinations with a frequency above 0.0001, which covered about 99% of repertoires. A TCS score was defined as the ratio between F50 (clonal expansion) and ExV (chaos), using BLOSUM62-based TCRdist between CDR3 peptides within each V-J. Welch's t-statistics and random forest reduced fewer than 600 V-J features to under 15, which were used in a naive Bayes classifier (R e1071). No statistical method was used to set the sample size in advance, and investigators knew the group allocation. TCR Vbeta CDR3 sequencing of 130 to 150 peripheral blood samples (approximately 44 ophthalmopathy, 75 to 85 hyperthyroidism and approximately 17 progressor patients) is reported in the paper.

The receptor chain draws on TRBV20-1 and TRBJ2-3; TRBD2 lines up with 9 middle nucleotides. This TCR was recovered from a young woman with Graves disease. Donor details come from another sample of the same person, matched by shared clones. Sequenced here: peripheral blood mononuclear cells (PBMCs), sampled at new diagnosis, from a patient treated with antithyroid drugs. The base sequence is TGCAGTGCGAGTGGACTAGCGAATAGGAGAGATACGCAGTATCTT. Its coded protein is CSASGLANRRDTQYL.